What follows is one T cell receptor (beta chain) and its context. This record belongs to a study of OX40 agonist ivuxolimab in advanced cancers. Profiling relied on immunoSEQ multiplex PCR, and the TCRdb table lists in-frame clones only, not all of them. The data show fewer than 40,000 clones, 81% seen once. The CDR3 is 15 amino acids. Germline V lookup: CDR1 SGHTA, CDR2 FQGTGA. V dropped 5 bases and J dropped 0 bases, with 8 bases sitting between them. The chain links TRBV7-3 to TRBJ2-6; D remains unclear. This sample comprised CD4+ or CD8+ T cells sorted from blood, obtained in a trial of the OX40 agonist ivuxolimab. This TCR was recovered from an adult with an advanced solid tumor such as melanoma, head and neck, liver or kidney cancer. CDR3: CASSAYFSGANVLTF. Here the CDR3 DNA reads TGTGCCAGCAGCGCTTACTTCTCTGGGGCCAACGTCCTGACTTTC.